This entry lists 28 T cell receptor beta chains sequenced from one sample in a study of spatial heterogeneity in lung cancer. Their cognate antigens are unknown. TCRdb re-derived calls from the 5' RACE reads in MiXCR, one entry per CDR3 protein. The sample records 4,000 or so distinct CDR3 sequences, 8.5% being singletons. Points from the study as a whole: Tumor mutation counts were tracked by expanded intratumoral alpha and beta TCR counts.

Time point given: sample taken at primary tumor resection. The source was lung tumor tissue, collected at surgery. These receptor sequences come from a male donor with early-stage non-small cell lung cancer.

In DNA form, the CDR3 reads TGTGCCAGCAGCCAAGCAGGGGGCCAGGATACGCAGTATTTT. This sequence encodes CASSQAGGQDTQYF. V gene TRBV14 combines with J gene TRBJ2-3; 8 positions agree with TRBD1. The V and J ends lost 1 base and 6 bases, in that order; junction bases with no gene match: 3. CDR3 length: 14 residues. Per germline, CDR1 SGHDN and CDR2 FVKESK.

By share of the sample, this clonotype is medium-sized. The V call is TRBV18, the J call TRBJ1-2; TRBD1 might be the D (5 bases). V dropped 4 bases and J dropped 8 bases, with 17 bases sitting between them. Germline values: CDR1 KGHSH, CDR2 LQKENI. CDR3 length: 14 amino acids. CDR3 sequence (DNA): TGTGCCAGCTCACAGAGGCAGGGTCTACGAGGCTACACCTTC. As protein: CASSQRQGLRGYTF.

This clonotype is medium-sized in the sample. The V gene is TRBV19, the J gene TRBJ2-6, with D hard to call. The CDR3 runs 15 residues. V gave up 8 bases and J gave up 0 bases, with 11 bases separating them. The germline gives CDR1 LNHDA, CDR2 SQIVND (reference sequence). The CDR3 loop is CASSRGVSGANVLTF. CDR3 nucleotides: TGTGCCAGTTCGAGAGGCGTCTCTGGGGCCAACGTCCTGACTTTC.

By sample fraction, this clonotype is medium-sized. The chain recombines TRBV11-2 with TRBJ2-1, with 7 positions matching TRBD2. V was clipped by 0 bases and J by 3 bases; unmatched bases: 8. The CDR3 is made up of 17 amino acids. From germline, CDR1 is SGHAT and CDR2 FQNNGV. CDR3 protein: CASSLDRAGRGYNEQFF. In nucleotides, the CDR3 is TGTGCCAGCAGCTTAGACCGAGCGGGGCGCGGCTACAATGAGCAGTTCTTC.

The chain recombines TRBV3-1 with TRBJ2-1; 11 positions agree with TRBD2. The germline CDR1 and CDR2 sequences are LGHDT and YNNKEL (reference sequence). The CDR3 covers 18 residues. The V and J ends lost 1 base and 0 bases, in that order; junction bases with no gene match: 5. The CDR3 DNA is TGTGCCAGCAGCCAAGGCGGGACTAGCGGCAGCTCCTACAATGAGCAGTTCTTC. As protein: CASSQGGTSGSSYNEQFF.

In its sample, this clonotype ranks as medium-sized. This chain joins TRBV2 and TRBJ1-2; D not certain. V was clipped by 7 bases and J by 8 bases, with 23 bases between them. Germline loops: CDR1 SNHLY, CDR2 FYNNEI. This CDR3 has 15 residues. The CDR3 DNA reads TGTGCCAGCACCCGAGGGCGGAACAGCGAAGACGGCTACACCTTC. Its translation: CASTRGRNSEDGYTF.

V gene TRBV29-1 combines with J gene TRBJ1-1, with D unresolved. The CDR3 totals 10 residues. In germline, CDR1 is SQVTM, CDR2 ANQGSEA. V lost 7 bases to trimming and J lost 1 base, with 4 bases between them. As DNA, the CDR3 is TGCAGCGGAGAGAACACTGAAGCTTTCTTT. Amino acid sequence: CSGENTEAFF.

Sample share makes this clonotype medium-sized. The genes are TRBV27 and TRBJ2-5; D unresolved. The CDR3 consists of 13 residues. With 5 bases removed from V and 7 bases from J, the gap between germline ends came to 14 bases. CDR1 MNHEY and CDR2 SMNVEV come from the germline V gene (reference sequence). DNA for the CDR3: TGTGCCAGCAGTGAGGACGTTCAGAGGACCCAGTACTTC. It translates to CASSEDVQRTQYF.

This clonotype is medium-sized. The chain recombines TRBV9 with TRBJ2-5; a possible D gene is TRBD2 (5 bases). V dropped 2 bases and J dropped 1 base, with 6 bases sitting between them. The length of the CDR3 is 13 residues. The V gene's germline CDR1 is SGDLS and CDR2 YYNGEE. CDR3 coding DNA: TGTGCCAGCAGCGTCGGGGTCCAAGAGACCCAGTACTTC. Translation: CASSVGVQETQYF. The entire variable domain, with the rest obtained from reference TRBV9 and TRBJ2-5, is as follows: DSGVTQTPKHLITATGQRVTLRCSPRSGDLSVYWYQQSLDQGLQFLIQYYNGEERAKGNILERFSAQQFPDLHSELNLSSLELGDSALYFCASSVGVQETQYFGPGTRLLVL.

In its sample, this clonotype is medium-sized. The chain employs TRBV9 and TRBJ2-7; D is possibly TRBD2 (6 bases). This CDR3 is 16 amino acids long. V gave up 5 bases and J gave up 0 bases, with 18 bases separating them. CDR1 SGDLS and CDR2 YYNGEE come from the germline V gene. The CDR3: CASSASQRASSYEQYF. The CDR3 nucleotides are TGTGCCAGCAGTGCATCGCAGCGGGCTAGCTCCTACGAGCAGTACTTC. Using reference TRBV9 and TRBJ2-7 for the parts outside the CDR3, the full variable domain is DSGVTQTPKHLITATGQRVTLRCSPRSGDLSVYWYQQSLDQGLQFLIQYYNGEERAKGNILERFSAQQFPDLHSELNLSSLELGDSALYFCASSASQRASSYEQYFGPGTRLTVT.

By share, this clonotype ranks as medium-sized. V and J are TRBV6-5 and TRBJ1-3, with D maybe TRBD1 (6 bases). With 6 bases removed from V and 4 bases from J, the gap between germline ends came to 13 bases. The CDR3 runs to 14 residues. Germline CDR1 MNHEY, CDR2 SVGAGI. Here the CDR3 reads CASSSGTPGNTIYF. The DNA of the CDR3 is TGTGCCAGCAGCTCCGGGACACCAGGAAACACCATATATTTT.

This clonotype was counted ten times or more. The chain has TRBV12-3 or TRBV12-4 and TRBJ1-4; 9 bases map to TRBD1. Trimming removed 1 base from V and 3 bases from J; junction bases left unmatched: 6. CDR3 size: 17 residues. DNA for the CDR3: TGTGCCAGCAGTTTAGGGGACAGGGCTTTGTCTAATGAAAAACTGTTTTTT. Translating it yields CASSLGDRALSNEKLFF.

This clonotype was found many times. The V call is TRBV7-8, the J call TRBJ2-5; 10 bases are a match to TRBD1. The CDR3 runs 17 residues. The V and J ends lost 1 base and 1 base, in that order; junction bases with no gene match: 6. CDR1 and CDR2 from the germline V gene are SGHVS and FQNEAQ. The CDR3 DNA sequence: TGTGCCAGCAGCTTAGTAGGGACAGGGGTCCTCCAAGAGACCCAGTACTTC. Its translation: CASSLVGTGVLQETQYF.

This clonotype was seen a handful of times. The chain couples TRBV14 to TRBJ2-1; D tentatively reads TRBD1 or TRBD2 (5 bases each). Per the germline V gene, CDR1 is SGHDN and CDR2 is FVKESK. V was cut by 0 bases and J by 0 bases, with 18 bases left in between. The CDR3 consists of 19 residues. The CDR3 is CASSQDRWGGQGSYNEQFF. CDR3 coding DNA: TGTGCCAGCAGCCAAGATAGGTGGGGCGGGCAGGGCTCCTACAATGAGCAGTTCTTC.

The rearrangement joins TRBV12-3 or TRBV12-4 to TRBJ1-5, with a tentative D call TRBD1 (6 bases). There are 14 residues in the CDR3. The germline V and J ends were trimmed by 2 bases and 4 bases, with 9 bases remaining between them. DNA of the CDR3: TGTGCCAGCAGTTTAAGGGGGGCTAATCAGCCCCAGCATTTT. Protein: CASSLRGANQPQHF.

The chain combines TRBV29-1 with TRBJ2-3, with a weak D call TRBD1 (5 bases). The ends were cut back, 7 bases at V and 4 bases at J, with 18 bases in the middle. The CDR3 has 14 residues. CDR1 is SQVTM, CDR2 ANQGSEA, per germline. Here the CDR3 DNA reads TGCAGCGGGAGCAACAGGCTTGGGGCAGATACGCAGTATTTT. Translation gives CSGSNRLGADTQYF.

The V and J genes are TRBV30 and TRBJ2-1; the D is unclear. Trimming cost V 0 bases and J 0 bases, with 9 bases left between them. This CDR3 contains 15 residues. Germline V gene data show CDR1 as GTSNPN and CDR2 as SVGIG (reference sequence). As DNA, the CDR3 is TGTGCCTGGAGTGTACCCAGGACCTCCTACAATGAGCAGTTCTTC. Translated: CAWSVPRTSYNEQFF.

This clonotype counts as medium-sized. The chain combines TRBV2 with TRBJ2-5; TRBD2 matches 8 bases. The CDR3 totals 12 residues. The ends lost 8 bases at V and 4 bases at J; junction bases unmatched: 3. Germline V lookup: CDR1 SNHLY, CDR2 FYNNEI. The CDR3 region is CASFAGGETQYF. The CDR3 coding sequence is TGTGCCAGCTTTGCGGGAGGAGAGACCCAGTACTTC.

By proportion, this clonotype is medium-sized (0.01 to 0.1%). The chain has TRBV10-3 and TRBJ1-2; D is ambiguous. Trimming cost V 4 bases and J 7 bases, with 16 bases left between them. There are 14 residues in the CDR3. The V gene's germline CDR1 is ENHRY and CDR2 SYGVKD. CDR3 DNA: TGTGCCATCAGTGTGAGAGGGTATGAGGCTGGCTACACCTTC. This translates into CAISVRGYEAGYTF.

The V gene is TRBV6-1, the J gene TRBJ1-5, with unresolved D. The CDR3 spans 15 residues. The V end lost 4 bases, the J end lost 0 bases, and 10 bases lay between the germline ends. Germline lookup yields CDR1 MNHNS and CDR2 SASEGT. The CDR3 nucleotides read TGTGCCAGCAGTGCTCAGTGGAGTAGCAATCAGCCCCAGCATTTT. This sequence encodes CASSAQWSSNQPQHF.

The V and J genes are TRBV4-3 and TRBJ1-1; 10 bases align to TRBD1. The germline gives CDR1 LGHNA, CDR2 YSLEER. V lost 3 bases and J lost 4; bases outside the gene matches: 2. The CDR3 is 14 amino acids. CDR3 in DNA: TGCGCCAGCAGCCAGAGGACAGGGGGCACTGAAGCTTTCTTT. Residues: CASSQRTGGTEAFF.

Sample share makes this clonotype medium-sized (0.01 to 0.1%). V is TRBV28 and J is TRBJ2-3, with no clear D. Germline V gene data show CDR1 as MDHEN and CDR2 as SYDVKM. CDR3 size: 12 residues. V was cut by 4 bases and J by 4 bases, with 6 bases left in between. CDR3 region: CASSSRADTQYF. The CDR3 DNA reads TGTGCCAGCAGTTCCCGGGCAGATACGCAGTATTTT.

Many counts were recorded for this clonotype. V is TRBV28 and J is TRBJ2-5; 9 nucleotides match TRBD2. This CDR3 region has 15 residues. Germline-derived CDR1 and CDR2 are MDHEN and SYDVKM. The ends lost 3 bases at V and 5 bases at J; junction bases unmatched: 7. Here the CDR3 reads CASSFGGRAQETQYF. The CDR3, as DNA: TGTGCCAGCAGTTTCGGCGGGAGGGCCCAGGAGACCCAGTACTTC.

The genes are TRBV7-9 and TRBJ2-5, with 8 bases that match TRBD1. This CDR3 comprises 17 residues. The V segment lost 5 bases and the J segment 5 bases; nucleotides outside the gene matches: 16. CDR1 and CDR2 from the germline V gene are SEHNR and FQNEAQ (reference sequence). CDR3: CASSRTETGAFPETQYF. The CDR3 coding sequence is TGTGCCAGCAGCAGGACCGAGACAGGGGCCTTTCCCGAGACCCAGTACTTC.

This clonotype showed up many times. CDR3 amino acids: CAISDRVSGNTIYF. The CDR3, as DNA: TGTGCCATCAGTGACAGGGTCTCTGGAAACACCATATATTTT. The chain is built from TRBV10-3 and TRBJ1-3, with a weak D call TRBD1 (5 bases). This CDR3 is 14 amino acids long. V lost 3 bases, J lost 0 bases, and 6 bases lay in between. Germline CDR1 is ENHRY and CDR2 is SYGVKD.

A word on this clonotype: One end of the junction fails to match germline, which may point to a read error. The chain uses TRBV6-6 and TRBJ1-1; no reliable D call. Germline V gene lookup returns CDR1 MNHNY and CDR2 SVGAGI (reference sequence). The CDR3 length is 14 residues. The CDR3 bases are TGTCCCAGCAGTTACTCAGCACAGAACACTGAAGCTTTCTTT. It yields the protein CPSSYSAQNTEAFF.

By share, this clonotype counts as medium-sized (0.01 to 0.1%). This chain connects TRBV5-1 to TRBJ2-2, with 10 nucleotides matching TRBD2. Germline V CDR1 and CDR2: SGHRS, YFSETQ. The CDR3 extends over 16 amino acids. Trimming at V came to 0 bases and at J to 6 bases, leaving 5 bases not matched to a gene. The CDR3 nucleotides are TGCGCCAGCAGCTTGGATGCTAGCGGGGGCCCCGGGGAGCTGTTTTTT. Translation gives CASSLDASGGPGELFF.

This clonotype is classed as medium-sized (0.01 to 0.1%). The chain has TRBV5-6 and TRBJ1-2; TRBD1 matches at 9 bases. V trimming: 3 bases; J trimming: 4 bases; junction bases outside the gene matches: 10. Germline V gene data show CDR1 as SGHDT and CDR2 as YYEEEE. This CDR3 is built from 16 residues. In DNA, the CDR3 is TGTGCCAGCAGCTCAACGGGGACAGGGCAAGGCTATGGCTACACCTTC. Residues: CASSSTGTGQGYGYTF.